A selection of T cell receptor beta chains follows, all from one sample in a study of siplizumab effects on memory and regulatory T cells. Profiling relied on immunoSEQ multiplex PCR, and the TCRdb table lists in-frame clones only, not all of them. There are roughly 68,000 clones in the sample; roughly 83% occur only once, and roughly 3.8% lies in the top ten. Sequenced input: memory CD4+ T cells sorted from blood. The receptors were sampled from a human donor in good health. Both conserved end residues are part of each CDR3. Each record gives: V gene, clone size, J gene, D gene, CDR3 protein, CDR3 DNA. D genes are given only for firm matches. Clone size, where shown, is once, few, many, or a class for clones that have expanded.

v_gene: TRBV6-1
abundance: -
j_gene: TRBJ1-5
d_gene: TRBD1
CDR3aa: CASTPGQANQPQHF
CDR3nt: TGTGCCAGCACCCCCGGACAGGCTAATCAACCCCAGCATTTT

v_gene: TRBV27
abundance: once
j_gene: TRBJ2-7
d_gene: TRBD1
CDR3aa: CASTESTGGLYEQYF
CDR3nt: TGTGCCAGCACCGAGTCGACAGGGGGCTTGTACGAGCAGTACTTC

v_gene: TRBV7-2
abundance: once
j_gene: TRBJ2-3
d_gene: TRBD2
CDR3aa: CASSISGTSGSTDTQYF
CDR3nt: TGTGCCAGCAGCATCTCCGGGACTAGCGGGAGCACAGATACGCAGTATTTT

v_gene: TRBV11-2
abundance: -
j_gene: TRBJ2-5
d_gene: -
CDR3aa: CASSLGRALLKETQYF
CDR3nt: TGTGCCAGCAGCTTAGGCCGGGCCCTCCTAAAGGAGACCCAGTACTTC

v_gene: TRBV19
abundance: once
j_gene: TRBJ2-6
d_gene: -
CDR3aa: CASSSLSVGAGANVLTF
CDR3nt: TGTGCCAGTTCCTCCCTTTCAGTGGGGGCTGGGGCCAACGTCCTGACTTTC

v_gene: TRBV6-5
abundance: -
j_gene: TRBJ1-1
d_gene: -
CDR3aa: CASSYGVGTEAFF
CDR3nt: TGTGCCAGCAGTTATGGGGTAGGCACTGAAGCTTTCTTT

v_gene: TRBV6-6
abundance: -
j_gene: TRBJ2-3
d_gene: TRBD2
CDR3aa: CASSYTGGGAADTQYF
CDR3nt: TGTGCCAGCAGTTACACCGGCGGGGGGGCCGCAGATACGCAGTATTTT

v_gene: TRBV9
abundance: -
j_gene: TRBJ2-3
d_gene: -
CDR3aa: CASSARRQGADTQYF
CDR3nt: TGTGCCAGCAGCGCCCGGAGGCAGGGAGCAGATACGCAGTATTTT

v_gene: TRBV4-2
abundance: once
j_gene: TRBJ2-2
d_gene: -
CDR3aa: CASSRDTGTGELFF
CDR3nt: TGTGCCAGCAGCAGAGACACGGGCACCGGGGAGCTGTTTTTT

v_gene: TRBV5-5
abundance: -
j_gene: TRBJ1-1
d_gene: -
CDR3aa: CASSDLEGFGSAFF
CDR3nt: TGTGCCAGCTCAGACCTTGAGGGCTTCGGTTCAGCTTTCTTT

v_gene: TRBV6-5
abundance: -
j_gene: TRBJ2-1
d_gene: -
CDR3aa: CASSVPGGRNEQFF
CDR3nt: TGTGCCAGCAGTGTCCCAGGCGGTCGCAATGAGCAGTTCTTC

v_gene: TRBV15
abundance: few
j_gene: TRBJ2-5
d_gene: -
CDR3aa: CATTPRRGAGETQYF
CDR3nt: TGTGCCACCACGCCGAGGAGGGGGGCCGGGGAGACCCAGTACTTC

v_gene: TRBV10-2
abundance: -
j_gene: TRBJ2-7
d_gene: -
CDR3aa: CASSDSDPSYEQYF
CDR3nt: TGCGCCAGCAGTGACAGCGATCCCTCCTACGAGCAGTACTTC

v_gene: TRBV6-1
abundance: -
j_gene: TRBJ2-7
d_gene: -
CDR3aa: CASSESPLGTQHEQYF
CDR3nt: TGTGCCAGCAGTGAAAGTCCCCTGGGTACCCAGCACGAGCAGTACTTC

v_gene: TRBV18
abundance: -
j_gene: TRBJ2-1
d_gene: -
CDR3aa: CASSPSLNDNEQFF
CDR3nt: TGTGCCAGCTCACCCTCTCTCAACGACAATGAGCAGTTCTTC

v_gene: TRBV6-5
abundance: -
j_gene: TRBJ1-1
d_gene: TRBD1
CDR3aa: CAIGPGGTEAFF
CDR3nt: TGTGCCATCGGACCAGGGGGGACTGAAGCTTTCTTT

v_gene: TRBV7-8
abundance: few
j_gene: TRBJ2-5
d_gene: -
CDR3aa: CASSLEQGRLWSQYF
CDR3nt: TGTGCCAGCAGCTTAGAGCAGGGACGCCTTTGGTCCCAGTACTTC

v_gene: TRBV5-4
abundance: -
j_gene: TRBJ2-7
d_gene: TRBD1
CDR3aa: CASSVTGGTYEQYF
CDR3nt: TGTGCCAGCAGCGTGACAGGGGGCACCTACGAGCAGTACTTC

v_gene: TRBV7-2
abundance: -
j_gene: TRBJ1-2
d_gene: -
CDR3aa: CASSFDRTYYGYTF
CDR3nt: TGTGCCAGCAGCTTTGATCGAACCTACTATGGCTACACCTTC

v_gene: TRBV10-3
abundance: once
j_gene: TRBJ1-1
d_gene: TRBD1
CDR3aa: CAISERQGGYTEAFF
CDR3nt: TGTGCCATCAGTGAACGACAGGGAGGTTACACTGAAGCTTTCTTT

v_gene: TRBV5-1
abundance: -
j_gene: TRBJ2-1
d_gene: TRBD2
CDR3aa: CASSLVSGIVYNEQFF
CDR3nt: TGCGCCAGCAGCTTGGTTAGCGGGATAGTCTACAATGAGCAGTTCTTC

v_gene: TRBV9
abundance: -
j_gene: TRBJ1-4
d_gene: -
CDR3aa: CASSGLQGPNEKLFF
CDR3nt: TGTGCCAGCAGCGGATTACAGGGCCCTAATGAAAAACTGTTTTTT

v_gene: TRBV6-5
abundance: -
j_gene: TRBJ2-3
d_gene: -
CDR3aa: CASSYSNGGGTQYF
CDR3nt: TGTGCCAGCAGTTACTCGAATGGCGGAGGCACGCAGTATTTT

v_gene: TRBV6-6
abundance: -
j_gene: TRBJ2-2
d_gene: -
CDR3aa: CASSYSPAGELFF
CDR3nt: TGTGCCAGCAGTTACTCCCCCGCCGGGGAGCTGTTTTTT

v_gene: TRBV5-1
abundance: -
j_gene: TRBJ2-3
d_gene: -
CDR3aa: CASSFSDNTDTQYF
CDR3nt: TGCGCCAGCAGCTTCTCGGACAACACAGATACGCAGTATTTT

v_gene: TRBV15
abundance: -
j_gene: TRBJ2-7
d_gene: -
CDR3aa: CATSLAGSSYEQYF
CDR3nt: TGTGCCACCAGCTTAGCAGGGTCCTCCTACGAGCAGTACTTC

v_gene: TRBV5-6
abundance: few
j_gene: TRBJ1-2
d_gene: -
CDR3aa: CASSYGREGGYTF
CDR3nt: TGTGCCAGCAGCTACGGACGAGAAGGCGGCTACACCTTC

v_gene: TRBV5-6
abundance: -
j_gene: TRBJ2-5
d_gene: -
CDR3aa: CASSLEPNQETQYF
CDR3nt: TGTGCCAGCAGCTTGGAGCCAAACCAAGAGACCCAGTACTTC

v_gene: TRBV6-1
abundance: once
j_gene: TRBJ2-5
d_gene: -
CDR3aa: CASSENTVQETQYF
CDR3nt: TGTGCCAGCAGTGAGAATACGGTACAAGAGACCCAGTACTTC

v_gene: TRBV5-5
abundance: -
j_gene: TRBJ1-3
d_gene: -
CDR3aa: CASSLPLVSGNTIYF
CDR3nt: TGTGCCAGCAGCTTGCCCTTAGTGTCTGGAAACACCATATATTTT

v_gene: TRBV7-2
abundance: -
j_gene: TRBJ2-2
d_gene: -
CDR3aa: CASSDYPTGELFF
CDR3nt: TGTGCCAGCAGTGACTACCCCACCGGGGAGCTGTTTTTT

v_gene: TRBV6-1
abundance: few
j_gene: TRBJ1-1
d_gene: -
CDR3aa: CASSGNTEAFF
CDR3nt: TGTGCCAGCAGTGGTAACACTGAAGCTTTCTTT

v_gene: TRBV7-9
abundance: -
j_gene: TRBJ1-1
d_gene: TRBD1
CDR3aa: CASSRTGGVTEAFF
CDR3nt: TGTGCCAGCAGCCGGACAGGGGGGGTCACTGAAGCTTTCTTT

v_gene: TRBV7-9
abundance: -
j_gene: TRBJ1-5
d_gene: -
CDR3aa: CASSLTGGREPQHF
CDR3nt: TGTGCCAGCAGCTTAACCGGGGGCAGGGAGCCCCAGCATTTT

v_gene: TRBV19
abundance: -
j_gene: TRBJ1-2
d_gene: -
CDR3aa: CASSIDEGHYGYTF
CDR3nt: TGTGCCAGTAGTATAGACGAGGGCCACTATGGCTACACCTTC

v_gene: TRBV4-1
abundance: few
j_gene: TRBJ2-1
d_gene: TRBD2
CDR3aa: CASSPSSAGTRASFEQFF
CDR3nt: TGCGCCAGCAGCCCTTCCTCGGCCGGGACTAGAGCATCCTTTGAGCAGTTCTTC

v_gene: TRBV18
abundance: -
j_gene: TRBJ1-4
d_gene: -
CDR3aa: CASSPRLATNEKLFF
CDR3nt: TGTGCCAGCTCACCTCGATTAGCAACTAATGAAAAACTGTTTTTT

v_gene: TRBV9
abundance: -
j_gene: TRBJ2-7
d_gene: TRBD1
CDR3aa: CASSVGGGQGAHEQYF
CDR3nt: TGTGCCAGCAGCGTAGGAGGGGGACAGGGGGCCCACGAGCAGTACTTC

v_gene: TRBV15
abundance: -
j_gene: TRBJ2-5
d_gene: -
CDR3aa: CATSGRDPGGAQYF
CDR3nt: TGTGCCACCAGCGGTCGGGATCCCGGAGGGGCCCAGTACTTC

v_gene: TRBV6-5
abundance: -
j_gene: TRBJ1-2
d_gene: -
CDR3aa: CASRETANYGYTF
CDR3nt: TGTGCCAGCAGAGAGACCGCTAACTATGGCTACACCTTC

v_gene: TRBV11-2
abundance: -
j_gene: TRBJ1-1
d_gene: -
CDR3aa: CASSLWGGAEAFF
CDR3nt: TGTGCCAGCAGCTTATGGGGGGGCGCTGAAGCTTTCTTT

v_gene: TRBV4-2
abundance: few
j_gene: TRBJ2-3
d_gene: -
CDR3aa: CASSQVAGGITDTQYF
CDR3nt: TGTGCCAGCAGCCAAGTTGCAGGGGGGATCACAGATACGCAGTATTTT

v_gene: TRBV6-6
abundance: -
j_gene: TRBJ2-5
d_gene: -
CDR3aa: CASSSAETQYF
CDR3nt: TGTGCCAGCAGCTCTGCAGAGACCCAGTACTTC

v_gene: TRBV29-1
abundance: -
j_gene: TRBJ2-3
d_gene: TRBD2
CDR3aa: CSADLAGSTDTQYF
CDR3nt: TGCAGCGCGGATCTAGCGGGGAGCACAGATACGCAGTATTTT

v_gene: TRBV27
abundance: -
j_gene: TRBJ2-1
d_gene: -
CDR3aa: CASSFEGPSYNEQFF
CDR3nt: TGTGCCAGCAGTTTTGAAGGGCCCTCCTACAATGAGCAGTTCTTC

v_gene: TRBV10-2
abundance: -
j_gene: TRBJ2-7
d_gene: TRBD1
CDR3aa: CASGGTGASEQYF
CDR3nt: TGCGCCAGCGGTGGGACAGGGGCCTCGGAGCAGTACTTC

v_gene: TRBV29-1
abundance: once
j_gene: TRBJ1-2
d_gene: -
CDR3aa: CSPNHIRGEAYGYTF
CDR3nt: TGCAGCCCGAATCATATTAGGGGAGAGGCCTATGGCTACACCTTC

v_gene: TRBV5-4
abundance: once
j_gene: TRBJ2-1
d_gene: -
CDR3aa: CASSLDVRYNEQFF
CDR3nt: TGTGCCAGCAGCTTGGACGTTCGGTACAATGAGCAGTTCTTC

v_gene: TRBV9
abundance: -
j_gene: TRBJ2-3
d_gene: -
CDR3aa: CASKTGGAGTDTQYF
CDR3nt: TGTGCCAGCAAGACTGGGGGAGCCGGCACAGATACGCAGTATTTT

v_gene: TRBV4-1
abundance: medium-sized
j_gene: TRBJ2-7
d_gene: TRBD1
CDR3aa: CASSLGQGKNEQYF
CDR3nt: TGCGCCAGCAGCCTGGGACAGGGGAAGAACGAGCAGTACTTC

v_gene: TRBV29-1
abundance: few
j_gene: TRBJ2-7
d_gene: TRBD2
CDR3aa: CSATPGGPGEQYF
CDR3nt: TGCAGCGCCACCCCGGGGGGGCCTGGAGAGCAGTACTTC

v_gene: TRBV18
abundance: few
j_gene: TRBJ2-1
d_gene: TRBD2
CDR3aa: CASSHGTSGPTEQFF
CDR3nt: TGTGCCAGCTCACACGGGACTAGCGGCCCTACTGAGCAGTTCTTC

v_gene: TRBV30
abundance: -
j_gene: TRBJ2-2
d_gene: TRBD2
CDR3aa: CAWSLSGSTGELFF
CDR3nt: TGTGCCTGGAGCCTAAGCGGGAGCACCGGGGAGCTGTTTTTT

v_gene: TRBV16
abundance: -
j_gene: TRBJ1-5
d_gene: -
CDR3aa: CASSQSGGARNQPQHF
CDR3nt: TGTGCCAGCAGCCAATCAGGGGGAGCCAGGAATCAGCCCCAGCATTTT

v_gene: TRBV7-8
abundance: -
j_gene: TRBJ2-7
d_gene: TRBD2
CDR3aa: CASSRGTSVTGEQYF
CDR3nt: TGTGCCAGCAGCCGCGGGACTAGCGTTACCGGGGAGCAGTACTTC

v_gene: TRBV7-2
abundance: -
j_gene: TRBJ1-4
d_gene: TRBD1
CDR3aa: CASSPRQGREKLFF
CDR3nt: TGTGCCAGCAGCCCCCGACAGGGTCGTGAAAAACTGTTTTTT

v_gene: TRBV4-2
abundance: -
j_gene: TRBJ2-5
d_gene: TRBD2
CDR3aa: CASSQDLSSGGPQETQYF
CDR3nt: TGTGCCAGCAGCCAAGATCTCTCAAGCGGGGGGCCGCAAGAGACCCAGTACTTC

v_gene: TRBV2
abundance: -
j_gene: TRBJ2-7
d_gene: TRBD1
CDR3aa: CASFPGQGFNEQYF
CDR3nt: TGTGCCAGTTTTCCGGGACAGGGATTCAACGAGCAGTACTTC